This TCR beta chain came from a study of identical twins. TCRdb ran MiXCR on the 5' RACE reads and lists one entry per CDR3 protein. The sample holds 1,800,000 or so distinct CDR3 sequences, under 35% seen once. Per germline, CDR1 ENHRY and CDR2 SYGVKD. CDR3 length: 14 residues. Trimming removed 7 bases from V and 4 bases from J, with 16 bases in between. The sample consisted of cord blood. The chain combines TRBV10-3 with TRBJ1-2, with unresolved D. This TCR derives from a newborn girl in good health. This chain's CDR3 is CAITREGRSYGYTF. The CDR3 bases are TGTGCCATCACCCGTGAAGGGAGATCCTATGGCTACACCTTC.